This passage covers 10 T cell receptor beta chains from one sample sequenced in a study of blood T cell repertoires in COVID-19. Produced via immunoSEQ multiplex PCR; TCRdb's table is partial and in-frame only. The sample holds about 230,000 clones, 65% to 85% seen once. Source material: peripheral blood. These TCRs come from a woman of 80 years or more with acute or convalescent COVID-19.

This clone was detected a few times. The gene calls are TRBV7-2 and TRBJ1-1; D is possibly TRBD1 (6 bases). In germline, CDR1 is SGHTA, CDR2 FQGNSA. The CDR3 extends over 14 amino acids. V gave up 3 bases and J gave up 6 bases, with 14 bases separating them. The CDR3 coding sequence is TGTGCCAGCAGCTTTAACCCGGGACAATCTGAAGCTTTCTTT. Its protein is CASSFNPGQSEAFF.

There are a few counts of this clone. The chain is built from TRBV7-8 and TRBJ1-1; 7 positions match TRBD1. This CDR3 comprises 14 residues. Germline V gene data show CDR1 as SGHVS and CDR2 as FQNEAQ. V lost 1 base to trimming and J lost 11 bases; unmatched junction nucleotides: 10. The CDR3 region is CASSLDARGAGAFF. CDR3 bases: TGTGCCAGCAGCTTAGACGCCAGGGGGGCAGGGGCTTTCTTT.

This chain links TRBV10-3 with TRBJ1-3, with D hard to call. V was trimmed by 3 bases and J by 3 bases, leaving 9 bases between them. CDR3 length: 14 residues. Germline values: CDR1 ENHRY, CDR2 SYGVKD. In DNA form, the CDR3 reads TGTGCCATCAGTGATTCTGGCGGTGGAAACACCATATATTTT. It codes for CAISDSGGGNTIYF.

The rearrangement uses TRBV7-7 and TRBJ2-5; TRBD2 is a possible D gene (5 bases). Germline V gives CDR1 SSHAT, CDR2 FNYEAQ (reference sequence). Trimming cost V 4 bases and J 9 bases, with 15 bases left between them. CDR3 length: 13 residues. CDR3 DNA: TGTGCCAGCAGCTCAGGACTTGATAGCTCCCAGTACTTC. It specifies CASSSGLDSSQYF.

This clone turned up a few times. CDR3 protein: CASNRDRGQDTQYF. Here the CDR3 DNA reads TGTGCCAGTAACCGGGACAGGGGGCAAGATACGCAGTATTTT. The gene calls are TRBV6-5 and TRBJ2-3; 12 positions agree with TRBD1. This CDR3 region has 14 residues. Germline loops: CDR1 MNHEY, CDR2 SVGAGI. V gave up 9 bases and J gave up 5 bases; unmatched junction bases: 6.

This chain links TRBV7-6 with TRBJ2-7, with 10 bases matching TRBD1. This CDR3 is built from 15 residues. Germline V lookup: CDR1 SGHVS, CDR2 FNYEAQ. Trimming cost V 2 bases and J 4 bases; bases outside gene matches: 5. In DNA form, the CDR3 reads TGTGCCAGCAGCTTATCCGGGACAGGGGAATACGAGCAGTACTTC. Translating it yields CASSLSGTGEYEQYF.

This chain connects TRBV10-3 to TRBJ1-5; TRBD1 is a possible D gene (6 bases). The CDR3 has 13 residues. V was shortened by 6 bases and J by 2 bases, with 8 bases between the two germline ends. CDR1 and CDR2 from the germline V gene are ENHRY and SYGVKD. The DNA for the CDR3 is TGTGCCATCAGCCGACAGGGCAATCAGCCCCAGCATTTT. Its protein product is CAISRQGNQPQHF.

This chain uses TRBV4-1 with TRBJ1-2, with TRBD1 as a possible D gene (6 bases). CDR3 length: 13 amino acids. Deletions cut 6 bases from V and 2 bases from J, with 10 bases between. Germline V gene lookup returns CDR1 MGHRA and CDR2 YSYEKL. The CDR3 loop reads CASRPQGNYGYTF. The CDR3 DNA reads TGCGCCAGCAGACCGCAGGGGAACTATGGCTACACCTTC.

The genes are TRBV20-1 and TRBJ2-7; D perhaps matches TRBD2 (5 bases). V was clipped by 3 bases and J by 3 bases, with 9 bases between them. Germline V gene sequence: CDR1 DFQATT, CDR2 SNEGSKA (reference sequence). There are 12 residues in the CDR3. CDR3 coding DNA: TGCAGTGCTAGTTGGACTTTCTACGAGCAGTACTTC. This encodes CSASWTFYEQYF.

This clone has more than one count but fewer than ten. This rearrangement joins TRBV5-1 to TRBJ2-1, with TRBD1 identical over 8 bases. Trimming took 5 bases from V and 9 from J; bases not matched to a gene: 4. Germline V gives CDR1 SGHRS, CDR2 YFSETQ. The CDR3 has 12 residues. In DNA form, the CDR3 reads TGCGCCAGCAGATCGGACAGGGTTGAGCAGTTCTTC. It translates to CASRSDRVEQFF. Combining the CDR3 with reference TRBV5-1 and TRBJ2-1 gives the whole variable domain KAGVTQTPRYLIKTRGQQVTLSCSPISGHRSVSWYQQTPGQGLQFLFEYFSETQRNKGNFPGRFSGRQFSNSRSEMNVSTLELGDSALYLCASRSDRVEQFFGPGTRLTVL.